The clone carrying this T cell receptor (beta chain) occurred a few times. Each CDR3 protein is one row after TCRdb ran MiXCR on the 5' RACE reads. There are 350,000 to 550,000 distinct CDR3 sequences in the sample; 18% occur only once, and 20% to 25% lies in the top ten. The sample belongs to a study of T-cell memory formation after mild COVID-19. The receptor was isolated from a man aged 18 to 29 who had mild COVID-19 (a few samples of this study predate the infection). Cell type and time point are not known. Material: PBMCs or a T cell subset sorted from them (not recorded which).

The DNA of the CDR3 is TGTGCCAGCAGCCTACGGGAGAGGGGCACCGGGGAGCTGTTTTTT. Translating gives CASSLRERGTGELFF. This chain links TRBV7-2 with TRBJ2-2, with D possibly being TRBD2 (6 bases). CDR3 length: 15 residues. V was pared by 5 bases and J by 4 bases, with 14 bases between. Looked up from germline, CDR1 is SGHTA and CDR2 is FQGNSA.